This paragraph reports one TCR beta chain. The V gene's germline CDR1 is MNHEY and CDR2 SVGEGT. V dropped 2 bases and J dropped 3 bases, with 11 bases sitting between them. The CDR3 loop spans 14 amino acids. This sample is part of a study of blood T cell repertoires in COVID-19. TCRdb's copy holds only in-frame clones and misses some; the assay was immunoSEQ multiplex PCR. This sample carries over 200,000 clones, 88% of them seen once, and the ten largest clones take about 0.7%. The sample was peripheral blood. The sequence derives from a human donor in a cohort sampled during active COVID-19. This chain links TRBV6-2 or TRBV6-3 with TRBJ2-7, with D possibly TRBD2 on 6 matching bases. The CDR3 protein is CASSYAGLDYEQYF. As DNA, the CDR3 is TGTGCCAGCAGTTACGCGGGGTTAGACTACGAGCAGTACTTC.